The rows below give T cell receptor beta chains drawn from one sample of a study of blood T cell repertoires in COVID-19. TCRdb keeps only in-frame clones here, not all; method: immunoSEQ multiplex PCR. The sample shows roughly 240,000 clones, about 85% of them seen only once. Input material: peripheral blood. The receptors originated from a man aged 18 to 30 with active or convalescent COVID-19. The CDR3 runs from the conserved cysteine through the conserved F or W. Each record gives: clone size, D gene, J gene, V gene, CDR3 protein, CDR3 DNA. D genes are given only for firm matches. Clone size is not always given. Where it is, it says once, few, many or a class for expanded clones.

- - TRBJ2-2 TRBV19 CASGGTGELFF TGTGCCTCAGGAGGCACCGGGGAGCTGTTTTTT
- TRBD1 TRBJ1-2 TRBV4-2 CASSHSGTGDYGYTF TGTGCCAGCAGCCACTCCGGGACAGGAGACTATGGCTACACCTTC
few - TRBJ1-1 TRBV12-3/TRBV12-4 CASSLGGRTEAFF TGTGCCAGCAGTCTGGGGGGGAGAACTGAAGCTTTCTTT
- - TRBJ2-3 TRBV10-3 CAISPEGGAGDTQYF TGTGCCATCAGCCCCGAGGGGGGGGCCGGGGATACGCAGTATTTT
- - TRBJ1-1 TRBV10-1 CASSAFPGRSTEAFF TGCGCCAGCAGCGCCTTCCCAGGCCGATCCACTGAAGCTTTCTTT
once - TRBJ2-5 TRBV18 CASHLLGKETQYF TGTGCCAGCCACCTACTAGGGAAGGAGACCCAGTACTTC
- - TRBJ1-4 TRBV19 CASSMGQGYEKLFF TGTGCCAGTAGTATGGGGCAGGGATATGAAAAACTGTTTTTT
- - TRBJ2-7 TRBV5-1 CASSLGQRHEQYF TGCGCCAGCAGCTTGGGACAACGCCACGAGCAGTACTTC
- - TRBJ1-3 TRBV5-1 CASSLNGGYDTIYF TGCGCCAGCAGCTTGAACGGAGGGTACGACACCATATATTTT
- - TRBJ1-5 TRBV19 CASTRQWNQPQHF TGTGCCAGTACTCGACAGTGGAATCAGCCCCAGCATTTT
- TRBD2 TRBJ2-3 TRBV19 CASRVSGTSVTDTQYF TGTGCCAGTAGAGTCTCCGGGACTAGCGTCACAGATACGCAGTATTTT
- - TRBJ2-3 TRBV3-1/TRBV3-2 CASSQTASTDTQYF TGTGCCAGCAGCCAGACAGCTAGCACAGATACGCAGTATTTT
- TRBD1 TRBJ2-2 TRBV5-1 CASTYRGRTGELFF TGCGCCAGCACCTACAGGGGACGGACCGGGGAGCTGTTTTTT
- TRBD2 TRBJ2-1 TRBV27 CASSTTTLAGVSYNEQFF TGTGCCAGCAGTACCACCACCCTAGCGGGGGTTTCCTACAATGAGCAGTTCTTC
- TRBD1 TRBJ1-4 TRBV7-2 CASRDRVEEKLFF TGTGCCAGCCGGGACAGGGTGGAAGAAAAACTGTTTTTT
- TRBD1 TRBJ1-2 TRBV3-1/TRBV3-2 CASSQGRTGGSYTF TGTGCCAGCAGCCAAGGAAGGACAGGAGGCAGCTACACCTTC
- - TRBJ2-3 TRBV5-4 CASSLEAPTDTQYF TGTGCCAGCAGCTTGGAAGCGCCCACAGATACGCAGTATTTT
- TRBD1 TRBJ2-7 TRBV19 CASSRGLLGYEQYF TGTGCCAGTTCCAGGGGGCTCCTGGGGTACGAGCAGTACTTC
- TRBD2 TRBJ2-1 TRBV5-6 CASSLVGGRARDEQFF TGTGCCAGCAGCTTGGTCGGCGGGAGGGCCCGGGATGAGCAGTTCTTC
- - TRBJ1-5 TRBV4-1 CASSQEGRGAHQPQHF TGCGCCAGCAGCCAAGAAGGGCGGGGGGCCCATCAGCCCCAGCATTTT
- - TRBJ1-5 TRBV30 CAWGRGGFNQPQHF TGTGCCTGGGGCCGAGGAGGTTTCAATCAGCCCCAGCATTTT
- TRBD2 TRBJ2-3 TRBV6-5 CASGGDGHTDTQYF TGTGCCAGCGGGGGGGACGGACACACAGATACGCAGTATTTT
- TRBD2 TRBJ2-7 TRBV29-1 CSVEGGGPSYEQYF TGCAGCGTTGAGGGGGGAGGGCCATCCTACGAGCAGTACTTC
- TRBD1 TRBJ2-7 TRBV10-1 CASSHTGTGPYEQYF TGCGCCAGCAGTCATACCGGGACAGGTCCCTACGAGCAGTACTTC
- TRBD2 TRBJ2-5 TRBV10-3 CAIRSLQRGGQETQYF TGTGCCATCAGGTCCTTACAGCGGGGGGGCCAAGAGACCCAGTACTTC
- - TRBJ1-5 TRBV6-2/TRBV6-3 CASSYYRANQPQHF TGTGCCAGCAGTTACTACAGGGCTAATCAGCCCCAGCATTTT
- - TRBJ2-3 TRBV19 CASSIWGRPDTQYF TGTGCCAGTAGTATCTGGGGGCGTCCAGATACGCAGTATTTT
few - TRBJ2-7 TRBV6-6 CASSYGTPTDPYEQYF TGTGCCAGCAGTTACGGGACACCGACTGATCCCTACGAGCAGTACTTC
- TRBD1 TRBJ2-7 TRBV9 CASSVGGTGRSYEQYF TGTGCCAGCAGCGTAGGAGGGACAGGGAGGAGCTACGAGCAGTACTTC
once - TRBJ1-5 TRBV6-6 CASSYSSYGRQPQHF TGTGCCAGCAGTTACTCGAGTTACGGGAGGCAGCCCCAGCATTTT
once - TRBJ2-5 TRBV19 CASSTHSGLPRETQYF TGTGCCAGTAGTACCCATTCCGGGTTGCCCCGGGAGACCCAGTACTTC
once - TRBJ1-3 TRBV5-1 CASSEQPDDGNTIYF TGCGCCAGCAGCGAACAGCCAGACGATGGAAACACCATATATTTT
once - TRBJ2-1 TRBV5-1 CASSLELASYNEQFF TGCGCCAGCAGCTTGGAACTAGCTTCCTACAATGAGCAGTTCTTC
- - TRBJ2-7 TRBV11-2 CASSPNAGQSSYEQYF TGTGCCAGCAGCCCAAACGCGGGACAGAGCTCCTACGAGCAGTACTTC
- - TRBJ2-4 TRBV29-1 CSVRGVKGIQYF TGCAGCGTCAGGGGGGTAAAGGGCATTCAGTACTTC
- TRBD1 TRBJ1-6 TRBV3-1/TRBV3-2 CASSQDLRAGGTSPLHF TGTGCCAGCAGCCAAGATTTGCGGGCAGGGGGCACTTCACCCCTCCACTTT
- TRBD2 TRBJ2-3 TRBV5-1 CASSLISGGASEDTQYF TGCGCCAGCAGCCTTATTAGCGGGGGGGCCTCGGAAGATACGCAGTATTTT
- - TRBJ1-4 TRBV6-5 CASSSGATNEKLFF TGTGCCAGCAGCTCCGGGGCAACTAATGAAAAACTGTTTTTT
few - TRBJ1-1 TRBV12-3/TRBV12-4 CASSPGATEAFF TGTGCCAGCAGTCCAGGGGCTACTGAAGCTTTCTTT
- - TRBJ1-2 TRBV20-1 CSANPGVGYTF TGCAGTGCTAACCCCGGGGTTGGCTACACCTTC
- - TRBJ2-3 TRBV5-1 CASSPSGGTDTQYF TGCGCCAGCAGCCCGTCGGGGGGCACAGATACGCAGTATTTT
- TRBD2 TRBJ2-7 TRBV6-5 CASRGTSSLWEQYF TGTGCCAGCAGGGGGACTAGCAGCCTTTGGGAGCAGTACTTC
- TRBD1 TRBJ2-5 TRBV5-1 CASTPGTGEETQYF TGCGCCAGCACTCCCGGGACAGGGGAAGAGACCCAGTACTTC
- - TRBJ1-5 TRBV9 CASTHRTTREPQHF TGTGCCAGCACGCACAGAACAACGAGGGAGCCCCAGCATTTT
- TRBD1 TRBJ2-6 TRBV11-2 CASSWGQGSGANVLTF TGTGCCAGCAGCTGGGGACAGGGCTCTGGGGCCAACGTCCTGACTTTC
- - TRBJ1-2 TRBV4-1 CASSHLAPTPGGYDYGYTF TGCGCCAGCAGCCATCTGGCCCCGACACCGGGGGGCTATGACTATGGCTACACCTTC
once - TRBJ2-7 TRBV24-1 CATSDPANSYEQYF TGTGCCACCAGTGATCCCGCAAACAGCTACGAGCAGTACTTC
- - TRBJ1-2 TRBV27 CASALLGTFAYTF TGTGCCAGCGCCCTATTGGGCACCTTTGCCTACACCTTC
- - TRBJ1-6 TRBV11-3 CASSYGQYDNSPLHF TGTGCCAGCAGCTACGGACAGTACGATAATTCACCCCTCCACTTT